This TCR beta chain was obtained from a study of OX40 agonist ivuxolimab in advanced cancers. For the study at large: With a range of 23 to 79, age averaged 60 years, and 75% to 90% were male. Antecedent anti-PD-1, anti-PD-L1 or anti-CTLA-4 therapy was permissible, with about 40% having received some. One patient with hepatocellular carcinoma and two with cutaneous melanoma, three in all, had partial responses. Whole-study results and caveats: CD8+ T cells (on average) carried more expanded clones than CD4+ T cells.

This clone is categorized as medium-sized. As yet, its antigen is unknown. Some clones are missing from TCRdb's copy, which holds only in-frame ones; the method was immunoSEQ multiplex PCR. The table shows under 80,000 clones, with 90% occurring only once. Germline assignment: CDR1 MDHEN and CDR2 SYDVKM. The CDR3 spans 12 residues. Trimming pared 7 bases from V and 2 bases from J, leaving 9 bases between. V and J are TRBV28 and TRBJ2-7; D unclear. Sequencing was performed on CD4+ or CD8+ T cells sorted from blood, taken in a trial of the OX40 agonist ivuxolimab. The source of this sequence is an adult with an advanced solid tumor such as melanoma, head and neck, liver or kidney cancer. The CDR3 bases are TGTGCCAGCACCTCAACACCCTACGAGCAGTACTTC. It yields the protein CASTSTPYEQYF.